This entry lists 23 T cell receptor beta chains sequenced from one sample in a study of cytotoxic CD8 clonotypes in ibrutinib-treated CLL. The data were produced by immunoSEQ multiplex PCR, yet TCRdb's version contains in-frame clones alone and is incomplete. The data contain around 250,000 clones, under 80% of them seen just once; the ten biggest clones take up approximately 15%. The sample here was PBMCs, taken after 24 months of ibrutinib treatment. Receptors originate from a human donor with chronic lymphocytic leukemia.

DNA of the CDR3: TGTGCCAGCAGTTATTCCGGGACAGGGGATGAAAAACTGTTTTTT. Encoded protein: CASSYSGTGDEKLFF. The V call is TRBV6-5, the J call TRBJ1-4; the match to TRBD1 covers 10 bases. V lost 3 bases to trimming and J lost 6 bases; unmatched junction nucleotides: 4. Germline CDR1 and CDR2: MNHEY and SVGAGI. The CDR3 runs to 15 residues.

CDR3 sequence (DNA): TGCGCCAGCAGCTCGACAGTTTCCTACGAGCAGTACTTC. It encodes CASSSTVSYEQYF. This chain joins TRBV5-1 and TRBJ2-7; the D gene is possibly TRBD1 (5 bases). Germline CDR1 is SGHRS and CDR2 is YFSETQ. The CDR3 runs 13 residues. The ends were cut back, 3 bases at V and 1 base at J, with 8 bases in the middle. Supplemented by reference TRBV5-1 and TRBJ2-7, the full variable domain reads KAGVTQTPRYLIKTRGQQVTLSCSPISGHRSVSWYQQTPGQGLQFLFEYFSETQRNKGNFPGRFSGRQFSNSRSEMNVSTLELGDSALYLCASSSTVSYEQYFGPGTRLTVT.

The rearrangement joins TRBV28 to TRBJ2-2; D not resolved. Germline V gives CDR1 MDHEN, CDR2 SYDVKM. The CDR3 runs 16 residues. V lost 6 bases, J lost 5 bases, and 19 bases lay in between. The CDR3 spells CASRQPETIPTGELFF. In nucleotides, the CDR3 is TGTGCCAGCAGGCAACCCGAGACAATCCCGACCGGGGAGCTGTTTTTT.

The chain couples TRBV9 to TRBJ2-1; D gene uncertain. Trimming cost V 6 bases and J 1 base, with 8 bases left between them. Germline V gene lookup returns CDR1 SGDLS and CDR2 YYNGEE. The CDR3 spans 13 residues. The CDR3 coding sequence is TGTGCCAGCACCCCAGGTTCCTACAATGAGCAGTTCTTC. This sequence encodes CASTPGSYNEQFF.

This clone was detected a few times. The J gene is TRBJ2-7, the V gene TRBV5-6; D gene ambiguous. The CDR3 loop spans 12 amino acids. V lost 0 bases, J lost 6 bases, and 7 bases lay in between. Germline CDR1 and CDR2: SGHDT and YYEEEE. For the CDR3, the DNA is TGTGCCAGCAGCTTGGTGGAGTCCGAGCAGTACTTC. Protein: CASSLVESEQYF.

This chain links TRBV7-3 with TRBJ2-3; 9 bases align to TRBD2. The trim removed 4 bases at V and 5 bases at J, leaving 13 bases unmatched. From germline, CDR1 is SGHTA and CDR2 FQGTGA. The CDR3 length is 17 residues. The CDR3 region has the DNA TGTGCCAGCAGCTCATCCTTGGCGGGAGGGCCAGGAGATACGCAGTATTTT. Its protein product is CASSSSLAGGPGDTQYF.

The genes are TRBV5-1 and TRBJ2-1; weak D call: TRBD2 (7 bases). V lost 1 base, J lost 2 bases, and 16 bases lay in between. CDR1 is SGHRS and CDR2 is YFSETQ in the germline V gene. The CDR3 runs to 17 residues. CDR3 sequence: CASSLYSSGGTYNEQFF. The CDR3, as DNA: TGCGCCAGCAGCTTGTATTCCTCGGGGGGCACCTACAATGAGCAGTTCTTC.

This clone was counted between two and nine times. The V call is TRBV27, the J call TRBJ2-1, with D uncertain. The CDR3 extends over 11 amino acids. Germline CDR1 and CDR2: MNHEY and SMNVEV (reference sequence). V was pared by 5 bases and J by 4 bases, with 3 bases between. CDR3 loop: CASSLYNEQFF. As DNA, the CDR3 is TGTGCCAGCAGTCTTTACAATGAGCAGTTCTTC.

This clone was seen only a few times. At one of its ends the junction is not consistent with the germline gene, which may arise from a read error. This rearrangement joins TRBV7-7 to TRBJ2-1, with D possibly being TRBD1 (6 bases). The germline CDR1 and CDR2 sequences are SSHAT and FNYEAQ (reference sequence). The CDR3 is made up of 15 amino acids. CDR3 in DNA: TGTGCTAGCAGCTTATCAGGGGTCGGGGACAATGAGCAGTTCTTC. It is translated as CASSLSGVGDNEQFF.

V usage is TRBV9 and J usage is TRBJ1-2; unclear D gene. The V and J ends lost 4 bases and 4 bases respectively, with 14 bases between them. CDR1 and CDR2 (germline): SGDLS, YYNGEE. CDR3 length equals 14 residues. The CDR3: CASSPDPAFYGYTF. CDR3 coding DNA: TGTGCCAGCAGCCCCGACCCCGCGTTCTATGGCTACACCTTC.

This clone was seen a few times. The gene calls are TRBV6-5 and TRBJ2-2, with D maybe TRBD2 (5 bases). CDR3 length: 11 residues. Trimming took 6 bases from V and 7 from J, leaving 6 bases between them. The germline gives CDR1 MNHEY, CDR2 SVGAGI. This chain's CDR3 is CASSGGGELFF. The DNA for the CDR3 is TGTGCCAGCAGCGGAGGCGGGGAGCTGTTTTTT.

This chain connects TRBV29-1 to TRBJ1-1; TRBD1 might be the D (6 bases). The CDR3 loop spans 13 amino acids. Trimming removed 4 bases from V and 5 bases from J, with 14 bases in between. Germline-derived CDR1 and CDR2 are SQVTM and ANQGSEA. The CDR3 sequence is CSVVRQEGTEAFF. The DNA of the CDR3 is TGCAGCGTTGTCCGACAGGAGGGGACTGAAGCTTTCTTT.

This clone was counted between two and nine times. The rearrangement uses TRBV30 and TRBJ2-7; D not certain. The V end lost 0 bases, the J end lost 3 bases, and 9 bases lay between the germline ends. The CDR3 is 13 residues long. CDR1 is GTSNPN and CDR2 is SVGIG in the germline V gene (reference sequence). CDR3 DNA: TGTGCCTGGAGTGTGTCTGGCATCTACGAGCAGTACTTC. It encodes CAWSVSGIYEQYF.

The rearrangement joins TRBV29-1 to TRBJ2-2; the D gene is possibly TRBD1 (6 bases). The germline V gene encodes CDR1 SQVTM and CDR2 ANQGSEA. The CDR3 is made up of 13 amino acids. V lost 7 bases to trimming and J lost 4 bases, with 13 bases between them. The CDR3 DNA is TGCAGCGCCGTTACAGGGACCACCGGGGAGCTGTTTTTT. Translation: CSAVTGTTGELFF.

Comments on this clone: In the same sample, other DNA sequences code for this CDR3. V is TRBV2 and J is TRBJ2-1; D ambiguous. Looked up from germline, CDR1 is SNHLY and CDR2 is FYNNEI. V was pared by 1 base and J by 4 bases, with 5 bases between. This CDR3 contains 13 residues. CDR3 coding DNA: TGTGCCAGCAGTGAAGGTGGATACAATGAGCAGTTCTTC. Its protein is CASSEGGYNEQFF.

This clone was recorded once. CDR3 loop: CASSLAKQGFGYGYTF. The DNA of the CDR3 is TGTGCCAGCAGCTTAGCAAAACAGGGGTTCGGCTATGGCTACACCTTC. The J gene is TRBJ1-2, the V gene TRBV13, with 7 bases lining up with TRBD1. The CDR3 is made up of 16 amino acids. V lost 1 base, J lost 4 bases, and 9 bases stayed unmatched. Germline loops: CDR1 PRHDT, CDR2 FYEKMQ (reference sequence).

This chain uses TRBV6-5 with TRBJ2-7, with TRBD1 matching over 7 bases. V shed 5 bases and J 7 bases; nucleotides not matched to a gene: 8. CDR3 length equals 13 residues. Germline CDR1 and CDR2: MNHEY and SVGAGI. This chain's CDR3 is CASSLQGTGEQYF. The CDR3 DNA reads TGTGCCAGCAGTCTACAGGGGACGGGGGAGCAGTACTTC.

The chain has TRBV7-9 and TRBJ2-7; 7 nucleotides align to TRBD2. The ends lost 6 bases at V and 2 bases at J; junction bases unmatched: 7. The CDR3 is made up of 14 amino acids. The germline gives CDR1 SEHNR, CDR2 FQNEAQ (reference sequence). Here the CDR3 DNA reads TGTGCCAGCAGTAACATAGCGGGTGCCTACGAGCAGTACTTC. This encodes CASSNIAGAYEQYF.

This chain links TRBV4-3 with TRBJ1-5, with D possibly matching TRBD1 (6 bases). This CDR3 region has 14 residues. Per germline, CDR1 LGHNA and CDR2 YSLEER. V gave up 2 bases and J gave up 6 bases, with 11 bases separating them. The CDR3 DNA reads as TGCGCCAGCAGCCAAACAGGGCGGGCTCAGCCCCAGCATTTT. Translating it yields CASSQTGRAQPQHF.

This clone was picked up a small number of times. This rearrangement joins TRBV6-5 to TRBJ2-3; D might be TRBD2 (5 bases). The CDR3 runs 16 residues. Germline lookup yields CDR1 MNHEY and CDR2 SVGAGI. Trimming pared 0 bases from V and 0 bases from J, leaving 10 bases between. The CDR3: CASSYSGRVSTDTQYF. The CDR3 coding sequence is TGTGCCAGCAGTTACTCCGGGCGGGTAAGCACAGATACGCAGTATTTT.

The chain links TRBV15 to TRBJ1-5; the D is unclear. This CDR3 has 17 amino acids. From germline, CDR1 is LNHNV and CDR2 YYDKDF (reference sequence). V dropped 0 bases and J dropped 0 bases, with 12 bases sitting between them. The CDR3 is CATSRDLTQYSNQPQHF. The CDR3 DNA reads TGTGCCACCAGCAGAGACCTCACACAGTATAGCAATCAGCCCCAGCATTTT.

This clone occurred a few times. The chain carries TRBV4-2 and TRBJ2-1; a possible D gene is TRBD2 (5 bases). CDR3 length equals 13 residues. V shed 4 bases and J shed 8 bases, with 12 bases lying between them. Germline assignment: CDR1 LGHNA and CDR2 YNFKEQ. This CDR3 reads CASSPEVFDEQFF. The CDR3 nucleotides read TGTGCCAGCAGCCCGGAGGTTTTCGATGAGCAGTTCTTC.

V gene TRBV5-4 combines with J gene TRBJ2-1; no reliable D call. The CDR3 is 13 residues long. Germline V gene data show CDR1 as SGHNT and CDR2 as YYREEE (reference sequence). V was shortened by 0 bases and J by 5 bases, with 6 bases between the two germline ends. The CDR3 bases are TGTGCCAGCAGCTTGGACGGAAACAATGAGCAGTTCTTC. Amino acids: CASSLDGNNEQFF.